One and the same sample provided the 9 T cell receptor beta chains below, sequenced in a study of PD-L1 blockade in urothelial cancer. Regarding time point: peripheral blood 6 weeks after treatment start. Using immunoSEQ multiplex PCR, the repertoire was profiled, and TCRdb retains in-frame clones only, with some absent. This sample has more than 45,000 clones; 75% to 90% occur once, and the top ten carry about 9.4%. Here the sequenced sample was PBMCs, taken around atezolizumab (anti-PD-L1) treatment. These receptors were taken from a man aged 55-75 years with urothelial cancer.

This rearrangement joins TRBV7-2 to TRBJ1-6; D is possibly TRBD1 (6 bases). CDR3 length equals 14 residues. Germline-derived CDR1 and CDR2 are SGHTA and FQGNSA. V lost 0 bases to trimming and J lost 14 bases, with 14 bases between them. Written as DNA, the CDR3 is TGTGCCAGCAGCTTAGCTGGGGGGGCTAGGGCCCTCCACTTT. Its protein is CASSLAGGARALHF.

This clone was detected a few times. The chain uses TRBV28 and TRBJ1-4; no clear D. Looked up from germline, CDR1 is MDHEN and CDR2 is SYDVKM. This CDR3 contains 13 residues. The V and J ends lost 8 bases and 4 bases respectively, with 11 bases between them. DNA for the CDR3: TGTGCCAGCGGGGAGGCTTTTAATGAAAAACTGTTTTTT. It translates to CASGEAFNEKLFF.

This chain links TRBV5-6 with TRBJ2-5; TRBD1 is a possible D gene (6 bases). This CDR3 spans 13 amino acids. The V gene's germline CDR1 is SGHDT and CDR2 YYEEEE. V was clipped by 5 bases and J by 3 bases, with 11 bases between them. In nucleotides, the CDR3 is TGTGCCAGCAGTTCTACAGGGAAAGAGACCCAGTACTTC. The encoded protein is CASSSTGKETQYF.

The rearrangement joins TRBV2 to TRBJ1-6; 7 bases map to TRBD1. CDR1 and CDR2 from the germline V gene are SNHLY and FYNNEI. The CDR3 length is 14 residues. Trimming cost V 10 bases and J 6 bases; bases outside gene matches: 9. The CDR3: CAKTPGTVNSPLHF. CDR3 nucleotides: TGTGCCAAAACTCCCGGGACAGTTAATTCACCCCTCCACTTT.

This chain uses TRBV19 with TRBJ1-1; D call uncertain. Per the germline V gene, CDR1 is LNHDA and CDR2 is SQIVND (reference sequence). V lost 5 bases to trimming and J lost 0 bases, with 10 bases between them. The CDR3 runs to 14 residues. CDR3 coding DNA: TGTGCCAGTAGTCCCGAGAGGGTGAACACTGAAGCTTTCTTT. It specifies CASSPERVNTEAFF. Based on the CDR3 plus reference TRBV19 and TRBJ1-1, the full variable domain is DGGITQSPKYLFRKEGQNVTLSCEQNLNHDAMYWYRQDPGQGLRLIYYSQIVNDFQKGDIAEGYSVSREKKESFPLTVTSAQKNPTAFYLCASSPERVNTEAFFGQGTRLTVV.

The chain couples TRBV5-4 to TRBJ1-1; D gene uncertain. CDR1 and CDR2 from the germline V gene are SGHNT and YYREEE (reference sequence). The CDR3 is 15 amino acids. Deletions cut 6 bases from V and 0 bases from J, with 15 bases between. The CDR3 sequence: CASNPPGQMNTEAFF. In DNA form, the CDR3 reads TGTGCCAGCAACCCCCCTGGGCAGATGAACACTGAAGCTTTCTTT.

This clone was seen once. V gene TRBV9 combines with J gene TRBJ2-1; 7 nucleotides align to TRBD2. Trimming at V came to 3 bases and at J to 0 bases, leaving 9 bases not matched to a gene. The CDR3 length is 17 residues. In germline, CDR1 is SGDLS, CDR2 YYNGEE. CDR3 coding DNA: TGTGCCAGCAGCGCGCCCCGGCGGGGGACCTCCTACAATGAGCAGTTCTTC. Protein sequence: CASSAPRRGTSYNEQFF.

The chain joins TRBV5-1 to TRBJ2-5, with a possible D match to TRBD1 (6 bases). Germline V gene sequence: CDR1 SGHRS, CDR2 YFSETQ. The CDR3 is 14 residues long. Trimming stripped 0 bases from V and 2 bases from J, with 8 bases between. CDR3 residues: CASSLVRGQETQYF. DNA for the CDR3: TGCGCCAGCAGCTTGGTCAGGGGTCAAGAGACCCAGTACTTC.

V is TRBV7-2 and J is TRBJ2-7; D is unclear. CDR1 is SGHTA and CDR2 is FQGNSA in the germline V gene. The V end was cut by 6 bases, the J end by 6 bases, with 15 bases between. CDR3 length: 13 residues. This CDR3 reads CASRETNRPEQYF. The CDR3 DNA reads as TGTGCCAGCAGAGAAACCAACAGACCCGAGCAGTACTTC.